The 17 T cell receptor beta chains below all came from one sample that was sequenced in a study of CD8 T cells in Susac syndrome (dated by TCRdb to between 2019 and 2020). Library creation used the immunoSEQ multiplex PCR assay. RNA was extracted with the RNeasy kit and roughly 0.5 to 1 ug was reverse transcribed using random hexamers. TCRdb trimmed the raw reads at Q25, called clones with MiXCR and kept productive beta chains. CDR3 protein sequences are deduplicated, and each keeps its most common genes and DNA. In this sample the table shows 150,000 to 180,000 distinct CDR3 sequences, around 95% of which occur a single time. Roughly 0.15% of the sample goes to the ten largest clones. Material: CD8+ T cells from PBMCs. The receptors were sampled from a human donor with multiple sclerosis.

V gene TRBV29-1 combines with J gene TRBJ1-2, with TRBD1 as a possible D gene (6 bases). The CDR3 is 14 residues long. Trimming left V 7 bases short and J 1 base short, with 16 bases between. The germline V gene encodes CDR1 SQVTM and CDR2 ANQGSEA. DNA for the CDR3: TGCAGCGCGGTGATGACAGGAGATAACTATGGCTACACCTTC. Its translation: CSAVMTGDNYGYTF.

The chain has TRBV14 and TRBJ2-7; D might be TRBD1 (5 bases). This CDR3 region has 12 residues. CDR1 is SGHDN and CDR2 is FVKESK in the germline V gene. V shed 2 bases and J shed 6 bases, with 8 bases lying between them. In DNA, the CDR3 is TGTGCCAGCAGCCAACTTACAGGCGAGCAGTACGTC. It yields the protein CASSQLTGEQYV.

This chain joins TRBV29-1 and TRBJ1-2; 9 bases are a match to TRBD1. This CDR3 is built from 13 residues. Losses at the gene ends were 5 bases for V and 4 bases for J; bases not matched to a gene: 5. Germline values: CDR1 SQVTM, CDR2 ANQGSEA. CDR3 DNA: TGCAGCGTTCGGACAGGGGATCTCTATGGCTACACCTTC. Encoded protein: CSVRTGDLYGYTF.

The gene calls are TRBV3-1 and TRBJ2-3; D is perhaps TRBD2 (5 bases). Trimming removed 1 base from V and 6 bases from J, with 17 bases in between. CDR3 length: 16 residues. The germline gives CDR1 LGHDT, CDR2 YNNKEL (reference sequence). CDR3: CASSQVRESPRDTQYF. The DNA for the CDR3 is TGTGCCAGCAGCCAAGTAAGGGAGAGTCCCCGGGATACGCAGTATTTT.

The count of this clonotype is one. The V call is TRBV12-3 or TRBV12-4, the J call TRBJ1-5, with 7 bases fitting TRBD1. The CDR3 runs 14 residues. Trimming removed 4 bases from V and 6 bases from J; junction bases left unmatched: 6. CDR3 amino acids: CASSSERGRQPQHF. As DNA, the CDR3 is TGTGCCAGCAGTTCAGAAAGGGGGCGTCAGCCCCAGCATTTT.

The chain uses TRBV5-1 and TRBJ2-3; no reliable D call. The CDR3 is made up of 14 amino acids. Trimming left V 3 bases short and J 4 bases short, with 12 bases between. Germline V CDR1 and CDR2: SGHRS, YFSETQ. For the CDR3, the DNA is TGCGCCAGCAGCTCGACTCGTCGGTCAGATACGCAGTATTTT. This sequence encodes CASSSTRRSDTQYF.

In this sample, this clonotype turned up once. The chain employs TRBV20-1 and TRBJ2-7; TRBD2 matches 15 bases. The V gene end was trimmed by 6 bases and the J gene end by 0 bases; junction bases not matched to a gene: 9. Germline-derived CDR1 and CDR2 are DFQATT and SNEGSKA (reference sequence). The CDR3 loop spans 17 amino acids. The CDR3 DNA follows: TGCAGTGCACTGGGACTAGCGGGGGGCTTTAGCTCCTACGAGCAGTACTTC. Translation gives CSALGLAGGFSSYEQYF.

The rearrangement links TRBV5-1 to TRBJ2-2, with 8 bases matching TRBD2. Germline V gives CDR1 SGHRS, CDR2 YFSETQ. The CDR3 covers 18 residues. The junction had 13 bases not matched to a gene; V was cut back by 3 bases and J by 3 bases. CDR3 in amino acids: CASSSLPAGVIYTGELFF. For the CDR3, the DNA is TGCGCCAGCAGCTCATTGCCAGCGGGGGTTATCTACACCGGGGAGCTGTTTTTT.

The chain couples TRBV3-1 to TRBJ2-7; D gene ambiguous. Germline V gene sequence: CDR1 LGHDT, CDR2 YNNKEL (reference sequence). The V end lost 3 bases, the J end lost 0 bases, and 3 bases lay between the germline ends. The CDR3 is 12 residues long. The CDR3, as DNA: TGTGCCAGCAGCCAGCACTCCTACGAGCAGTACTTC. It yields the protein CASSQHSYEQYF.

This clonotype was found once. The gene calls are TRBV3-1 and TRBJ2-1, with 7 nucleotides matching TRBD1. Germline V CDR1 and CDR2: LGHDT, YNNKEL (reference sequence). This CDR3 has 16 residues. V lost 4 bases, J lost 7 bases, and 13 bases stayed unmatched. The CDR3 spells CASSRGGRGSQNEQFF. CDR3 DNA: TGTGCCAGCAGCCGTGGCGGCAGGGGGTCGCAGAATGAGCAGTTCTTC.

This chain joins TRBV27 and TRBJ2-7; D is uncertain. The CDR3 contains 13 residues. The V end lost 5 bases, the J end lost 4 bases, and 12 bases lay between the germline ends. CDR1 is MNHEY and CDR2 is SMNVEV in the germline V gene (reference sequence). CDR3 coding DNA: TGTGCCAGCAGTCCCCTGGGTTTTTACGAGCAGTACGTC. Translated, it gives CASSPLGFYEQYV.

CDR3 DNA: TGTGCCAGCAGTCCCCGAGACAAATCTGGAAACACCATATATTTT. It is translated as CASSPRDKSGNTIYF. The chain joins TRBV12-3 or TRBV12-4 to TRBJ1-3; D is unclear. V gave up 5 bases and J gave up 1 base, with 12 bases separating them. There are 15 residues in the CDR3.

The V gene is TRBV9, the J gene TRBJ2-7, with 10 bases lining up with TRBD1. The CDR3 loop spans 15 amino acids. In germline, CDR1 is SGDLS, CDR2 YYNGEE. V trimming: 0 bases; J trimming: 4 bases; junction bases outside the gene matches: 4. CDR3 DNA: TGTGCCAGCAGCGTAGGGACAGGGGGGCCTTACGAGCAGTACTTC. Translated, it gives CASSVGTGGPYEQYF.

The chain joins TRBV29-1 to TRBJ1-1; D is uncertain. CDR1 and CDR2 (germline): SQVTM, ANQGSEA. Trimming took off 3 bases at V and 4 bases at J, with 15 bases between the two ends. The CDR3 covers 14 residues. CDR3 in amino acids: CSVEGREEGTEAFF. CDR3 bases: TGCAGCGTTGAGGGTAGGGAGGAGGGCACTGAAGCTTTCTTT.

The CDR3 nucleotides are TGCGCCAGCAGCTTATCAGGGGTGGATGGCTACACCTTC. Amino acids: CASSLSGVDGYTF. The chain joins TRBV5-1 to TRBJ1-2; D perhaps matches TRBD1 (6 bases). V was pared by 2 bases and J by 6 bases, with 11 bases between. Germline-derived CDR1 and CDR2 are SGHRS and YFSETQ. The CDR3 extends over 13 amino acids.

This chain uses TRBV7-2 with TRBJ2-5; no firm D call. V was pared by 3 bases and J by 4 bases, with 15 bases between. The CDR3 is made up of 15 amino acids. Germline CDR1 reads SGHTA; CDR2 reads FQGNSA. The CDR3 loop reads CASSLQAYPLETQYF. DNA for the CDR3: TGTGCCAGCAGCTTGCAGGCGTACCCGTTAGAGACCCAGTACTTC.

This sequence joins TRBV19 and TRBJ2-6, with TRBD2 as a possible D gene (5 bases). The CDR3 is 15 amino acids. V was pared by 11 bases and J by 0 bases, with 14 bases between. In germline, CDR1 is LNHDA, CDR2 SQIVND (reference sequence). Here the CDR3 reads CACGTGSSGANVLTF. The DNA for the CDR3 is TGTGCCTGTGGAACGGGGAGCTCTGGGGCCAACGTCCTGACTTTC.